These T cell receptor beta chains were read from a single sample in a study of regulatory T cells in long-lasting Graves disease. TCRdb analysed the multiplex PCR reads with MiXCR anew, one entry per CDR3 protein. This table holds approximately 560,000 distinct CDR3 sequences, 15% to 20% found once. Separately, the same data were catalogued under a study of T cells in Graves' hyperthyroidism and ophthalmopathy.

Sequences were derived from peripheral blood mononuclear cells (PBMCs), sampled at new diagnosis, from a patient treated with antithyroid drugs. The receptors originated from a man between 18 and 35 years old with Graves disease. Each CDR3 is given with its conserved first and last residue. A D gene is named only where the DNA matches it firmly. Where a row states a size, it is once, few, many or the class of an expanded clone; other rows omit it.

V: TRBV3-1
D: NA
J: TRBJ2-7
size: few
CDR3: CASSQFVYEQYF
DNA: TGTGCCAGCAGCCAATTCGTCTACGAGCAGTACTTC

V: TRBV9
D: NA
J: TRBJ1-1
size: NA
CDR3: CASTPIGDTEAFF
DNA: TGTGCCAGCACCCCCATCGGCGACACTGAAGCTTTCTTT

V: TRBV5-1
D: TRBD1
J: TRBJ2-7
size: few
CDR3: CASSLQPGQGFYEQYF
DNA: TGCGCCAGCAGCTTGCAACCGGGACAGGGGTTCTACGAGCAGTACTTC

V: TRBV5-1
D: NA
J: TRBJ2-7
size: NA
CDR3: CASSSGRRTSEQYF
DNA: TGCGCCAGCAGCTCCGGACGGCGGACAAGCGAGCAGTACTTC

V: TRBV20-1
D: TRBD1
J: TRBJ1-1
size: many
CDR3: CSASITGDTEAFF
DNA: TGCAGTGCTAGTATAACAGGGGACACTGAAGCTTTCTTT

V: TRBV11-1
D: TRBD1
J: TRBJ2-7
size: many
CDR3: CASSQAGQGEDEQYF
DNA: TGTGCCAGCAGCCAAGCGGGACAGGGAGAAGACGAGCAGTACTTC

V: TRBV7-8
D: NA
J: TRBJ2-1
size: many
CDR3: CASSFAGIGGWNEQFF
DNA: TGTGCCAGCAGCTTCGCGGGAATTGGAGGGTGGAATGAGCAGTTCTTC

V: TRBV6-1
D: TRBD1
J: TRBJ1-6
size: many
CDR3: CASSDHRGGNSPLHF
DNA: TGTGCCAGCAGTGACCACAGGGGTGGGAATTCACCCCTCCACTTT

V: TRBV6-2/TRBV6-3
D: TRBD1
J: TRBJ2-4
size: many
CDR3: CASSLVIPGQLAKNIQYF
DNA: TGTGCCAGCAGCCTTGTAATTCCGGGACAGCTAGCCAAAAACATTCAGTACTTC

V: TRBV28
D: NA
J: TRBJ1-6
size: few
CDR3: CASRLNTDGLYNSPLHF
DNA: TGTGCCAGCAGGCTAAATACGGACGGATTGTATAATTCACCCCTCCACTTT

V: TRBV6-2/TRBV6-3
D: TRBD1
J: TRBJ2-5
size: many
CDR3: CASSYIDRGQETQYF
DNA: TGTGCCAGCAGTTACATTGACAGGGGTCAAGAGACCCAGTACTTC

V: TRBV6-2/TRBV6-3
D: NA
J: TRBJ2-5
size: NA
CDR3: CASRLGGLETQYF
DNA: TGTGCCAGCAGACTAGGGGGATTGGAGACCCAGTACTTC

V: TRBV7-2
D: NA
J: TRBJ2-3
size: NA
CDR3: CASSPRGAQTDTQYF
DNA: TGTGCCAGCAGCCCACGTGGGGCCCAAACAGATACGCAGTATTTT

V: TRBV18
D: TRBD1
J: TRBJ2-7
size: few
CDR3: CASSPDRAPENEQYF
DNA: TGTGCCAGCTCACCGGACAGGGCGCCTGAAAACGAGCAGTACTTC

V: TRBV20-1
D: NA
J: TRBJ2-1
size: many
CDR3: CSASRSGFSEQFF
DNA: TGCAGTGCTAGTCGCAGCGGGTTTAGTGAGCAGTTCTTC

V: TRBV20-1
D: TRBD2
J: TRBJ2-1
size: many
CDR3: CSASGLAGEGNEQFF
DNA: TGCAGTGCTAGCGGACTAGCGGGAGAGGGTAATGAGCAGTTCTTC

V: TRBV14
D: NA
J: TRBJ1-6
size: NA
CDR3: CASSQVDRRGISYNSPLHF
DNA: TGTGCCAGCAGCCAGGTCGACCGGAGGGGGATCTCCTATAATTCACCCCTCCACTTT

V: TRBV13
D: NA
J: TRBJ2-5
size: many
CDR3: CASSSDSGETQYF
DNA: TGTGCCAGCAGCTCCGACTCGGGGGAGACCCAGTACTTC

V: TRBV5-6
D: NA
J: TRBJ1-2
size: few
CDR3: CASSVLIWGGYTF
DNA: TGTGCCAGCAGCGTCCTAATCTGGGGCGGCTACACCTTC

V: TRBV19
D: TRBD2
J: TRBJ2-1
size: few
CDR3: CASSILSGRASYNEQFF
DNA: TGTGCCAGTAGTATCCTTAGCGGGAGGGCGTCCTACAATGAGCAGTTCTTC

V: TRBV6-1
D: NA
J: TRBJ1-6
size: NA
CDR3: CASRPRAVTNSPLHF
DNA: TGTGCCAGCAGGCCCCGGGCGGTAACAAATTCACCCCTCCACTTT

V: TRBV5-8
D: NA
J: TRBJ2-7
size: few
CDR3: CASSLVPRAYEQYF
DNA: TGTGCCAGCAGCTTGGTTCCGAGGGCCTACGAGCAGTACTTC

V: TRBV20-1
D: NA
J: TRBJ1-1
size: many
CDR3: CSARPGPSLGAFF
DNA: TGCAGTGCTAGGCCCGGGCCCTCATTAGGAGCTTTCTTT

V: TRBV2
D: NA
J: TRBJ2-7
size: NA
CDR3: CASSEAADLSYEQYF
DNA: TGTGCCAGCAGTGAAGCGGCGGACCTCTCCTACGAGCAGTACTTC

V: TRBV7-8
D: NA
J: TRBJ1-1
size: many
CDR3: CASSLREGEEWNTEAFF
DNA: TGTGCCAGCAGCTTAAGGGAGGGCGAGGAGTGGAACACTGAAGCTTTCTTT

V: TRBV6-1
D: TRBD1
J: TRBJ1-2
size: many
CDR3: CASSTGGAWGYTF
DNA: TGTGCCAGCAGTACAGGGGGCGCTTGGGGCTACACCTTC

V: TRBV12-3/TRBV12-4
D: NA
J: TRBJ2-1
size: many
CDR3: CASSLSSGGAGSYNEQFF
DNA: TGTGCCAGCAGTTTAAGCTCCGGGGGCGCAGGGTCCTACAATGAGCAGTTCTTC

V: TRBV6-1
D: TRBD1
J: TRBJ2-7
size: NA
CDR3: CASAQDRGPYEQYF
DNA: TGTGCCAGCGCACAGGACAGGGGACCCTACGAGCAGTACTTC

V: TRBV27
D: NA
J: TRBJ2-3
size: many
CDR3: CASSSGTTKTDTQYF
DNA: TGTGCCAGCAGCTCAGGGACGACCAAAACAGATACGCAGTATTTT

V: TRBV30
D: TRBD1
J: TRBJ1-6
size: NA
CDR3: CAWSAPGTGDSPLHF
DNA: TGTGCCTGGAGTGCACCCGGGACAGGGGATTCACCCCTCCACTTT

V: TRBV7-2
D: NA
J: TRBJ2-4
size: many
CDR3: CASSPGLPGSVKNIQYF
DNA: TGTGCCAGCAGCCCGGGACTGCCCGGGAGTGTAAAAAACATTCAGTACTTC

V: TRBV30
D: TRBD1
J: TRBJ1-1
size: few
CDR3: CAWRGTGMGNTEAFF
DNA: TGTGCCTGGAGAGGGACAGGGATGGGGAACACTGAAGCTTTCTTT

V: TRBV11-2
D: TRBD1
J: TRBJ2-5
size: many
CDR3: CASSAGQGGETQYF
DNA: TGTGCCAGCAGCGCGGGACAGGGGGGTGAGACCCAGTACTTC

V: TRBV28
D: TRBD1
J: TRBJ2-7
size: many
CDR3: CASSFPADRTSSYEQYF
DNA: TGTGCCAGCAGTTTTCCCGCGGACAGGACGAGCTCCTACGAGCAGTACTTC

V: TRBV30
D: NA
J: TRBJ2-5
size: many
CDR3: CAWSPQRETQYF
DNA: TGTGCCTGGAGTCCCCAGAGGGAGACCCAGTACTTC

V: TRBV28
D: NA
J: TRBJ2-6
size: NA
CDR3: CASSPLVGANVLTF
DNA: TGTGCCAGCAGTCCCCTGGTCGGGGCCAACGTCCTGACTTTC

V: TRBV19
D: NA
J: TRBJ1-4
size: few
CDR3: CASSVRNTGATNEKLFF
DNA: TGTGCCAGTAGTGTAAGGAACACAGGAGCAACTAATGAAAAACTGTTTTTT

V: TRBV7-2
D: NA
J: TRBJ2-3
size: many
CDR3: CASSLVSIGSWADTQYF
DNA: TGTGCCAGCAGCTTAGTCAGTATCGGGAGTTGGGCAGATACGCAGTATTTT

V: TRBV20-1
D: TRBD2
J: TRBJ2-5
size: many
CDR3: CSARDETSGRGETQYF
DNA: TGCAGTGCTAGAGATGAGACTAGCGGGAGAGGAGAGACCCAGTACTTC

V: TRBV28
D: NA
J: TRBJ1-1
size: NA
CDR3: CASVWTENTEAFF
DNA: TGTGCCAGCGTTTGGACCGAGAACACTGAAGCTTTCTTT

V: TRBV27
D: NA
J: TRBJ2-7
size: few
CDR3: CASSLSVSGTSYEQYF
DNA: TGTGCCAGCAGTTTATCTGTGAGCGGGACATCCTACGAGCAGTACTTC

V: TRBV27
D: NA
J: TRBJ2-7
size: many
CDR3: CASSLRPGRNYEQYF
DNA: TGTGCCAGCAGTTTAAGGCCCGGACGAAACTACGAGCAGTACTTC

V: TRBV2
D: TRBD2
J: TRBJ2-4
size: many
CDR3: CASSDWREWGNIQYF
DNA: TGTGCCAGCAGTGACTGGCGGGAGTGGGGGAACATTCAGTACTTC

V: TRBV20-1
D: NA
J: TRBJ2-5
size: many
CDR3: CSASFSQGPLAGETQYF
DNA: TGCAGTGCTAGTTTTTCTCAAGGCCCCCTCGCAGGAGAGACCCAGTACTTC

V: TRBV27
D: TRBD1
J: TRBJ1-5
size: few
CDR3: CASSPGTGRNLYSNQPQHF
DNA: TGTGCCAGCAGTCCCGGGACAGGGAGAAACCTGTATAGCAATCAGCCCCAGCATTTT

V: TRBV10-1
D: TRBD2
J: TRBJ2-4
size: NA
CDR3: CAPPGAGGGIQYF
DNA: TGCGCCCCCCCAGGAGCGGGAGGCGGCATTCAGTACTTC

V: TRBV6-1
D: NA
J: TRBJ1-5
size: many
CDR3: CASRPRNRAEGNQPQHF
DNA: TGTGCCAGCAGACCTAGGAACAGGGCCGAGGGCAATCAGCCCCAGCATTTT

V: TRBV5-6
D: NA
J: TRBJ2-7
size: NA
CDR3: CASSTDRYEQYF
DNA: TGTGCCAGCAGCACAGATCGTTACGAGCAGTACTTC

V: TRBV27
D: NA
J: TRBJ2-1
size: many
CDR3: CASSLSPWVRGTSSYNEQFF
DNA: TGTGCCAGCAGTTTATCTCCCTGGGTTCGGGGGACCAGCTCCTACAATGAGCAGTTCTTC

V: TRBV20-1
D: TRBD2
J: TRBJ2-3
size: NA
CDR3: CSATRGAGAPDTQYF
DNA: TGCAGTGCAACCCGCGGAGCGGGAGCCCCAGATACGCAGTATTTT

V: TRBV2
D: TRBD1
J: TRBJ2-5
size: NA
CDR3: CASEAGGETQYF
DNA: TGTGCCAGCGAAGCAGGGGGTGAGACCCAGTACTTC

V: TRBV15
D: NA
J: TRBJ1-3
size: NA
CDR3: CATSRVPTTGNTIYF
DNA: TGTGCCACCAGCAGAGTGCCGACAACTGGAAACACCATATATTTT

V: TRBV7-9
D: NA
J: TRBJ2-1
size: NA
CDR3: CASSLVNFHEQFF
DNA: TGTGCCAGCAGCTTAGTTAATTTCCATGAGCAGTTCTTC

V: TRBV5-8
D: TRBD1
J: TRBJ2-5
size: few
CDR3: CASSSPDRSRETQYF
DNA: TGTGCCAGCAGCTCCCCGGACAGGTCGCGAGAGACCCAGTACTTC

V: TRBV12-3/TRBV12-4
D: TRBD1
J: TRBJ2-7
size: many
CDR3: CASSPPAAGQVVVIQYF
DNA: TGTGCCAGCAGTCCTCCTGCGGCGGGACAGGTTGTTGTAATTCAGTACTTC